This TCR beta chain was recorded in a study of shared clonotypes between healthy human individuals. Broader study findings: Naive CD4 clonotype sharing across a handful of donors was 4% to 5.5%.

V shed 0 bases and J shed 5 bases, with 16 bases lying between them. The CDR3 covers 15 residues. Per germline, CDR1 GTSNPN and CDR2 SVGIG (reference sequence). As processed by the authors: Junction-only sequences without quality scores were provided by ImmunoSEQ, so filtering was different. The assay was immunoSEQ multiplex PCR, and TCRdb's table has in-frame clones only and misses some. V, J and clone size are taken as reported in that table, and D and trimming were inferred from the DNA itself. The sample has roughly 1,800,000 clones, about 95% seen once. This clone was counted once. Its matching antigen is unknown. It was CD45RO-negative cells, positively selected for CCR7, that made up naive CD8 cells, with terminally differentiated effector memory CD45RA+ cells excluded.

V usage is TRBV30 and J usage is TRBJ1-1; D call uncertain. Sequenced sample: naive CD8+ T cells sorted from blood. This TCR derives from a man younger than 35 in good health. The CDR3 spells CAWSVRNTFGTEAFF. CDR3 nucleotides: TGTGCCTGGAGTGTTCGTAACACCTTTGGGACTGAAGCTTTCTTT. Full variable domain (remainder filled in from reference TRBV30 and TRBJ1-1): SQTIHQWPATLVQPVGSPLSLECTVEGTSNPNLYWYRQAAGRGLQLLFYSVGIGQISSEVPQNLSASRPQDRQFILSSKKLLLSDSGFYLCAWSVRNTFGTEAFFGQGTRLTVV.